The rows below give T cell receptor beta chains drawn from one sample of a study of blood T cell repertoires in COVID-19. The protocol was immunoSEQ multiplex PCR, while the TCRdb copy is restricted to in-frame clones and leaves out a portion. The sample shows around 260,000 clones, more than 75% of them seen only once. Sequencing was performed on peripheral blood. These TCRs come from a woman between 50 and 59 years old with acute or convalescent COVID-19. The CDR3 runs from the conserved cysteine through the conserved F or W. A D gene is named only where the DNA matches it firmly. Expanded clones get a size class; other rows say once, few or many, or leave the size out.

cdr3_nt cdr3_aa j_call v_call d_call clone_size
TGTGCCAGCAGCGTAGAAGTTAGCTTCGGGGAGCAGTACTTC CASSVEVSFGEQYF TRBJ2-7 TRBV9 . .
TGTGCCACCAGTGATCCGCTGAGGGAGCAGTTCTTC CATSDPLREQFF TRBJ2-1 TRBV24-1 . .
TGTGCCAGCAGTTTCAGACGGCTTAAGGGGGATGGGGGCTACACCTTC CASSFRRLKGDGGYTF TRBJ1-2 TRBV27 . few
TGTGCCAGCAGAGACATCTACGAGCAGTACTTC CASRDIYEQYF TRBJ2-7 TRBV27 . once
TGTGCCAGCAGCTTAGGCAGGGGGCTGGCCGGGGAGCTGTTTTTT CASSLGRGLAGELFF TRBJ2-2 TRBV5-8 TRBD1 .
TGTGCCAGCAGCTTCTCGGGACTAGCGGGGGAAGAGACCCAGTACTTC CASSFSGLAGEETQYF TRBJ2-5 TRBV11-1 TRBD2 few
TGTGCCAGCAGTCTCCGACTAGCGGGGGCCGGCGGGGAGCAGTACTTC CASSLRLAGAGGEQYF TRBJ2-7 TRBV27 TRBD2 many
TGTGCCACCGGGTATCTCCAGAACTATGGCTACACCTTC CATGYLQNYGYTF TRBJ1-2 TRBV28 . .
TGTGCCAGCTCAGCCGTGACTAGCGGAGAGCAGTTCTTC CASSAVTSGEQFF TRBJ2-1 TRBV18 TRBD2 .
TGTGCCAGCCGCCAGGGAATCTCGAACACTGAAGCTTTCTTT CASRQGISNTEAFF TRBJ1-1 TRBV6-5 . few
TGCAGCGTTGTTTCCGGGGGAATAGGGTTCTTC CSVVSGGIGFF TRBJ2-1 TRBV29-1 . .
TGTGCCAGCTCACCATGGGCCAATGAAAAACTGTTTTTT CASSPWANEKLFF TRBJ1-4 TRBV18 . .
TGTGCCAGTAGAAACGACAGGAGCTCCTACGAGCAGTACTTC CASRNDRSSYEQYF TRBJ2-7 TRBV19 . .
TGTGCCAGCAGTGGACAGGGTGGTTATAGAACTAATGAAAAACTGTTTTTT CASSGQGGYRTNEKLFF TRBJ1-4 TRBV25-1 TRBD1 .
TGTGCCAGCAGCTCGCACCGGGACAGACTCACCGGGGAGCTGTTTTTT CASSSHRDRLTGELFF TRBJ2-2 TRBV5-5 TRBD1 .
TGCGCCAGCAGCTTGGCTCCAGGGTTGGAAAACACCATATATTTT CASSLAPGLENTIYF TRBJ1-3 TRBV5-1 . .
TGTGCCAGCAGCCTCCACTCGGGGGGCTCTGGAAACACCATATATTTT CASSLHSGGSGNTIYF TRBJ1-3 TRBV7-9 . few
TGTGCCAGCCTGCAGGGGGTTCACCAAGAGACCCAGTACTTC CASLQGVHQETQYF TRBJ2-5 TRBV6-5 TRBD1 .
TGTGCCAGCAGGGGGTTAGCGGGAGATACGCAGTATTTT CASRGLAGDTQYF TRBJ2-3 TRBV2 TRBD2 .
TGTGCCAGCAGCAAAGAAAGCTGGGTTCGGAGCTCCTACGAGCAGTACTTC CASSKESWVRSSYEQYF TRBJ2-7 TRBV21-1 . .
TGTGCCAGCAGCCCCCAATGGACAGGGGGGCTTGCTTTCTTT CASSPQWTGGLAFF TRBJ1-1 TRBV3-1/TRBV3-2 TRBD1 .
TGTGCCAGCAGTTTGTCCGGCCTAGCCAACTACAATGAGCAGTTCTTC CASSLSGLANYNEQFF TRBJ2-1 TRBV27 . .
TGTGCCAGCAGCGGAAGGGGGCGAGTCTACGAGCAGTACTTC CASSGRGRVYEQYF TRBJ2-7 TRBV7-9 TRBD1 .
TGCAGCGTTGATTTGGAGGGGAAGGACACTGAAGCTTTCTTT CSVDLEGKDTEAFF TRBJ1-1 TRBV29-1 . .
TGTGCCAGTAAGGGGGCGCGGGACACCGGGGAGCTGTTTTTT CASKGARDTGELFF TRBJ2-2 TRBV19 TRBD1 .
TGTGCCAGCAGCTTAAGACAGGGGATAATATACGGCTACACCTTC CASSLRQGIIYGYTF TRBJ1-2 TRBV14 TRBD1 .
TGTGCCAGCAGTGATTTGGGGGGTACTCAGCCCCAGCATTTT CASSDLGGTQPQHF TRBJ1-5 TRBV25-1 . .
TGTGCCAGCAGCTATGACAGGGGTCTAAATGAAAAACTGTTTTTT CASSYDRGLNEKLFF TRBJ1-4 TRBV7-2 TRBD1 .
TGCGCCAGCTGTCTAGACCCGAGCTACAATGAGCAGTTCTTC CASCLDPSYNEQFF TRBJ2-1 TRBV10-2 . .
TGTGCCAGCAGAACCGGGGGACAGGGGTTGACTGAAGCTTTCTTT CASRTGGQGLTEAFF TRBJ1-1 TRBV28 TRBD1 .
TGTGCCAGCAGTGAAGGGTGGGGCCCGGTTAACACCGGGGAGCTGTTTTTT CASSEGWGPVNTGELFF TRBJ2-2 TRBV6-1 . .
TGCGCCAGCAGCCAACTTCCGGGACTAGCGCACGCCTACGAGCAGTACTTC CASSQLPGLAHAYEQYF TRBJ2-7 TRBV4-1 TRBD2 .
TGTGCCTGGAGTTTCCCGATCAGGAACACTGAAGCTTTCTTT CAWSFPIRNTEAFF TRBJ1-1 TRBV30 . .
TGTGCCAGCAGAACCGGCGGGGCTCAAGACGAAAAACTGTTTTTT CASRTGGAQDEKLFF TRBJ1-4 TRBV19 . .
TGCGCCAGCAGCTGGGGGACAGCGAACACCGGGGAGCTGTTTTTT CASSWGTANTGELFF TRBJ2-2 TRBV5-1 TRBD1 .
TGTGCCAGCAGCTTAAGGACTAGCGGGAGGCACAATGAGCAGTTCTTC CASSLRTSGRHNEQFF TRBJ2-1 TRBV13 TRBD2 .
TGTGCCAGCAGGGGCCTACAGGGGGCTTCTAGGTTTTTCTTT CASRGLQGASRFFF TRBJ1-1 TRBV7-2 TRBD1 .
TGCAGCGTCACAGGGCGGTCACAAGGACTGTTTTTT CSVTGRSQGLFF TRBJ1-4 TRBV29-1 . few
TGTGCCAGCAGCTTACAAACATGGTCACCCCTCCACTTT CASSLQTWSPLHF TRBJ1-6 TRBV11-2 . .
TGCGCCAGCAGCTACTCAGGGGGCTCAAACGCTGAAGCTTTCTTT CASSYSGGSNAEAFF TRBJ1-1 TRBV5-1 TRBD1 .
TGTGCCTGCATAGGAGCGGGAGTGTCGAATGAGCAGTTCTTC CACIGAGVSNEQFF TRBJ2-1 TRBV30 TRBD2 .
TGCGCCAGCAGCATACTTAGCGGGAGCTCCTACAATGAGCAGTTCTTC CASSILSGSSYNEQFF TRBJ2-1 TRBV5-1 TRBD2 .
TGTGCCAGCAGCGCGGACAGGGTAGAGGACGGCTACACCTTC CASSADRVEDGYTF TRBJ1-2 TRBV14 TRBD1 .
TGCGCCAGCAGCCAAGTTCCAGATCCCGAGGTTTACAATGAGCAGTTCTTC CASSQVPDPEVYNEQFF TRBJ2-1 TRBV4-1 . .
TGTGCCAGCAGCGCAATAGCGGGTAGCACAGATACGCAGTATTTT CASSAIAGSTDTQYF TRBJ2-3 TRBV9 TRBD2 once
TGTGCCACCAGCAGGGCGGGACTCCCGAACTATGGCTACACCTTC CATSRAGLPNYGYTF TRBJ1-2 TRBV15 . .
TGCGCCAGCAGCGCCTCCGGGACAGGGCGGTGCACTGAAGCTTTCTTT CASSASGTGRCTEAFF TRBJ1-1 TRBV5-1 TRBD1 few
TGTGCCGCAAAGGCCGCGGGAGTTACCGGGGAGCTGTTTTTT CAAKAAGVTGELFF TRBJ2-2 TRBV10-3 TRBD2 .
. CASSFRGRGGNTEAFF TRBJ1-1 TRBV5-4 . .
TGTGCCAGCAGCGCAGGGGGCCTCCAAGAGACCCAGTACTTC CASSAGGLQETQYF TRBJ2-5 TRBV7-3 TRBD1 .
TGTGCCAGCAGCGTAGCTCCCGGGAGGAGAAACAATGAGCAGTTCTTC CASSVAPGRRNNEQFF TRBJ2-1 TRBV9 TRBD2 .
TGTGCCAGCTCACCTTTAGCGGGAGTGGACGAGCAGTACTTC CASSPLAGVDEQYF TRBJ2-7 TRBV18 TRBD2 once
TGCAGCGTCGCGGGACAGGGAGACTATGGCTACACCTTC CSVAGQGDYGYTF TRBJ1-2 TRBV29-1 TRBD1 .
TGTGCCAGCAGTGCTCTGCGAGAGACCCAGTACTTC CASSALRETQYF TRBJ2-5 TRBV27 . .
TGCGCCAGCAGCTTCGGACAGGTGGACGAGACCCAGTACTTC CASSFGQVDETQYF TRBJ2-5 TRBV5-1 TRBD1 .
TGTGCCAGCAGTTCCCTCCTAGGCGGGGGCGTCTACGAGCAGTACTTC CASSSLLGGGVYEQYF TRBJ2-7 TRBV28 . .
TGTGCCAGCAGTGAGGCAGGGTTGGGCGAGCAGTACTTC CASSEAGLGEQYF TRBJ2-7 TRBV25-1 . .